This TCR beta chain was profiled in a study of glioma-infiltrating T cells after dendritic cell vaccination. Overall study findings and caveats: Higher TCR clonality did not directly relate to longer survival.

CDR1 and CDR2 (germline): SEHNR, FQNEAQ (reference sequence). The CDR3 loop spans 15 amino acids. V shed 3 bases and J 5 bases; nucleotides not matched to a gene: 5. The immunoSEQ assay amplified TCRB CDR3 from up to 2 ug DNA. The repertoire was sequenced with immunoSEQ multiplex PCR; TCRdb's copy has only in-frame clones and lacks some. Of 90,000 or so clones detected, 70% to 90% appear once; the ten largest clones hold roughly 2.9%. As for this clone: Its antigen is not identified.

The receptor was isolated from a human donor with glioblastoma. Sequencing used blood, obtained before dendritic cell vaccination. The chain employs TRBV7-9 and TRBJ2-5; TRBD2 matches 11 bases. The CDR3 sequence: CASSFIAGGWETQYF. The DNA for the CDR3 is TGTGCCAGCAGCTTTATAGCGGGAGGGTGGGAGACCCAGTACTTC.